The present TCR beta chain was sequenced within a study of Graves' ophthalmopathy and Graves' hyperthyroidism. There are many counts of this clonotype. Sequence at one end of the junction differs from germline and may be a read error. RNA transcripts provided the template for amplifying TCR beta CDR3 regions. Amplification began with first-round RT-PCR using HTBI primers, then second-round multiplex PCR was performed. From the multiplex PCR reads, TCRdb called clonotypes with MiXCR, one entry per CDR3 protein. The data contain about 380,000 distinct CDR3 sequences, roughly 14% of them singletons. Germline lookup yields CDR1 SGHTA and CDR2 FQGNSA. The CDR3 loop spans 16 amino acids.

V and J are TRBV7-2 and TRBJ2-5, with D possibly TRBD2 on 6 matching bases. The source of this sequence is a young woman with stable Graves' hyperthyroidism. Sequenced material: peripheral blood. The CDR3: CASNLGFISGVETQYF. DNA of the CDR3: TGTGCCAGCAACTTAGGGTTTATTTCGGGGGTCGAGACCCAGTACTTC.